This T cell receptor beta chain was sequenced for a study of cytomegalovirus exposure and HLA in healthy donors. The wider study: The 120 validation repertoires, a later analysis reported, used the same platform as the roughly 730 repertoires from the first cohort.

Germline V gene lookup returns CDR1 MNHNY and CDR2 SVGAGI (reference sequence). The CDR3 contains 14 residues. V lost 2 bases, J lost 6 bases, and 13 bases lay in between. Donors were drawn from the approximately 110-subject validation cohort, separate from the 666-subject first cohort. Profiling relied on immunoSEQ multiplex PCR, and the TCRdb table lists in-frame clones only, not all of them. The sample lists roughly 240,000 clones, approximately 87% occurring once. The chain carries TRBV6-6 and TRBJ1-2; D not resolved. The clonotype comes from a young man in good health and CMV-seronegative. Sequencing used PBMCs. The CDR3 loop reads CASSYARAGDGYTF. The CDR3 DNA reads TGTGCCAGCAGTTACGCGAGGGCGGGCGATGGCTACACCTTC.